This TCR beta chain came from a study of CD4 and CD8 cells across lung adenocarcinoma regions. One entry per CDR3 protein, called by TCRdb with MiXCR from the PCR reads. Among under 7,500 distinct CDR3 sequences, 40% to 60% were seen once, and the ten largest hold about 31%. This clonotype was seen more than once but under ten times. The junction does not match germline at one end; this may be a read error. The CDR3 runs 13 residues. The germline gives CDR1 WNHNN, CDR2 SYGVQD (reference sequence). The patients had localized lung adenocarcinoma, a non-small cell subtype. V is TRBV10-1 and J is TRBJ2-3; either TRBD1 or TRBD2 may fit D (5 bases each). The sequence came from a female donor with lung adenocarcinoma. The CD4 and CD8 labels of this study may be unreliable. Sequenced sample: CD4+ T cells from the center of a lung tumor. The CDR3 region has the DNA TGCGCCACGGGGCTGGGAGCCAAAAACATGCAGTATTTC. Its protein is CATGLGAKNMQYF.